This TCR beta chain was obtained from a study of T-cell reconstitution after alpha-beta-depleted transplantation in children. Regarding the study as a whole: At the one-year point after transplant, T-cell counts and TCRbeta diversity were found to come mostly from T cells that had been newly produced.

For TCRbeta, the library was prepared with unique molecular identifiers. One entry per CDR3 protein, called by TCRdb with MiXCR from the PCR reads. The sample comprises nearly 200,000 distinct CDR3 sequences, 6.3% of which are singletons, and around 4.1% rests with the top ten. This clonotype was seen many times. The target antigen is unknown. Germline V gene lookup returns CDR1 DFQATT and CDR2 SNEGSKA (reference sequence). Trimming cost V 2 bases and J 5 bases, with 22 bases left between them. The CDR3 spans 17 residues. The TCR was taken from a girl younger than two with combined immunodeficiency, due to receive a stem cell transplant. The genes are TRBV20-1 and TRBJ2-1; D tentatively reads TRBD1 or TRBD2 (5 bases each). This specimen consisted of PBMCs, obtained before TCRalphabeta/CD19-depleted stem cell transplant. The CDR3 coding sequence is TGCAGTGCTAGACCTTACAGGCCTTTAGAGGGTAACAATGAGCAGTTCTTC. As protein: CSARPYRPLEGNNEQFF.